The 14 T cell receptor beta chains below come from one sample, sequenced in a study of blood T cell repertoires in COVID-19. Profiling relied on immunoSEQ multiplex PCR, and the TCRdb table lists in-frame clones only, not all of them. The sample carries around 300,000 clones, about 90% recorded once. Sample: PBMCs or T cells enriched from blood (not recorded which). These receptors all stem from a man under 40 who had recovered from COVID-19.

The chain recombines TRBV5-5 with TRBJ1-1; D is unclear. CDR1 and CDR2 from the germline V gene are SGHKS and YYEKEE (reference sequence). Trimming left V 1 base short and J 4 bases short, with 8 bases between. This CDR3 has 13 residues. CDR3 residues: CASSLTGSTEAFF. The CDR3 DNA sequence: TGTGCCAGCAGCTTGACGGGAAGCACTGAAGCTTTCTTT.

V and J are TRBV4-1 and TRBJ1-5; a possible D gene is TRBD1 (5 bases). Per the germline V gene, CDR1 is MGHRA and CDR2 is YSYEKL. The CDR3 contains 14 residues. Trimming left V 1 base short and J 6 bases short, with 10 bases between. The CDR3 bases are TGCGCCAGCAGCCAAGTGGGGCTTGTTCAGCCCCAGCATTTT. Translating it yields CASSQVGLVQPQHF.

This clone was counted a single time. The chain carries TRBV6-4 and TRBJ2-2, with 7 bases aligning to TRBD1. CDR3 length equals 16 residues. Trimming removed 8 bases from V and 0 bases from J; junction bases left unmatched: 9. Per germline, CDR1 MRHNA and CDR2 SNTAGT. This CDR3 is CASGPIRGTNTGELFF. CDR3 DNA sequence: TGTGCCAGCGGACCAATCAGGGGGACGAACACCGGGGAGCTGTTTTTT.

V gene TRBV11-2 combines with J gene TRBJ2-4; 7 positions agree with TRBD1. Germline loops: CDR1 SGHAT, CDR2 FQNNGV. CDR3 length: 15 residues. J was trimmed by 4 bases and V by 0 bases; bases with no gene match: 3. The CDR3 is CASSLEAGGKNIQYF. In nucleotides, the CDR3 is TGTGCCAGCAGCTTAGAAGCAGGGGGAAAAAACATTCAGTACTTC. Full variable domain (outside the CDR3, taken from reference TRBV11-2 and TRBJ2-4): EAGVAQSPRYKIIEKRQSVAFWCNPISGHATLYWYQQILGQGPKLLIQFQNNGVVDDSQLPKDRFSAERLKGVDSTLKIQPAKLEDSAVYLCASSLEAGGKNIQYFGAGTRLSVL.

The chain employs TRBV6-4 and TRBJ2-7, with TRBD1 matching 9 bases. Per germline, CDR1 MRHNA and CDR2 SNTAGT. V was clipped by 4 bases and J by 4 bases; unmatched bases: 2. The CDR3 loop spans 13 amino acids. This CDR3 is CASSGTGVYEQYF. CDR3 coding DNA: TGTGCCAGCAGTGGGACAGGGGTATACGAGCAGTACTTC.

As for this clone: A read error may produce the germline difference seen at one junction end. The CDR3 here is CASSRGQSWREAQYF. CDR3 coding DNA: TGTGCCAGCAGCCGAGGACAGAGCTGGAGAGAGGCCCAGTACTTC. The gene calls are TRBV6-5 and TRBJ2-5; D perhaps matches TRBD1 (6 bases). The CDR3 consists of 15 residues. Looked up from germline, CDR1 is MNHEY and CDR2 is SVGAGI.

The chain links TRBV6-5 to TRBJ2-7, with 9 bases identical to TRBD1. J was trimmed by 6 bases and V by 5 bases; bases with no gene match: 8. The CDR3 runs 14 residues. Germline loops: CDR1 MNHEY, CDR2 SVGAGI. CDR3 nucleotides: TGTGCCAGCAGTCCCCGGGACAGGGTCCCCGAGCAGTACTTC. Protein sequence: CASSPRDRVPEQYF.

The rearrangement uses TRBV12-3 or TRBV12-4 and TRBJ2-1; 8 bases fit TRBD2. V was pared by 4 bases and J by 13 bases, with 9 bases of the junction left unmatched. The CDR3 is 13 residues long. This CDR3 reads CASSSSPGLDQFF. The CDR3 nucleotides read TGTGCCAGCAGTTCGTCGCCGGGACTAGACCAGTTCTTC.

The genes are TRBV28 and TRBJ2-5, with a tentative D call TRBD1 (7 bases). The CDR3 totals 15 residues. Looked up from germline, CDR1 is MDHEN and CDR2 is SYDVKM. V was shortened by 5 bases and J by 6 bases, with 19 bases between the two germline ends. The CDR3 region is CASSLTGRFWKTQYF. The CDR3 DNA reads as TGTGCCAGCAGTCTGACAGGGAGGTTTTGGAAGACCCAGTACTTC.

This chain links TRBV24-1 with TRBJ2-3; 7 bases line up with TRBD1. The CDR3 totals 15 residues. V lost 4 bases and J lost 4; bases outside the gene matches: 7. Germline V gene data show CDR1 as KGHDR and CDR2 as SFDVKD. CDR3 region: CATSEGQMGADTQYF. The DNA of the CDR3 is TGTGCCACCAGTGAGGGACAGATGGGGGCAGATACGCAGTATTTT.

The rearrangement uses TRBV5-1 and TRBJ2-1; 11 bases align to TRBD1. J gave up 5 bases and V 1 base, and 5 bases lay outside the gene matches. This CDR3 contains 16 residues. Germline V gives CDR1 SGHRS, CDR2 YFSETQ. The DNA for the CDR3 is TGCGCCAGCAGCTTGTTGGGACAGGGGGTAAACAATGAGCAGTTCTTC. Translated, it gives CASSLLGQGVNNEQFF.

The gene calls are TRBV28 and TRBJ1-4, with no clear D. Trimming cost V 2 bases and J 10 bases, with 17 bases left between them. Germline V lookup: CDR1 MDHEN, CDR2 SYDVKM. The CDR3 is made up of 15 amino acids. The CDR3 DNA reads TGTGCCAGCAGTTTACGACTGGAAAAACTGGTAAAACTGTTTTTT. Amino acid sequence: CASSLRLEKLVKLFF.

The chain joins TRBV6-5 to TRBJ2-7, with TRBD2 identical over 13 bases. Per the germline V gene, CDR1 is MNHEY and CDR2 is SVGAGI. The CDR3 has 15 amino acids. V trimming: 0 bases; J trimming: 5 bases; junction bases outside the gene matches: 1. The CDR3 sequence is CASSYSTSGGNEQYF. The CDR3, as DNA: TGTGCCAGCAGTTACTCGACTAGCGGGGGGAACGAGCAGTACTTC.

The V gene is TRBV5-1, the J gene TRBJ1-1; 7 bases match TRBD1. The ends lost 4 bases at V and 5 bases at J; junction bases unmatched: 8. This CDR3 has 14 amino acids. The germline V gene has CDR1 SGHRS and CDR2 YFSETQ. This CDR3 is CASSEARGETEAFF. DNA for the CDR3: TGCGCCAGCAGCGAGGCCAGGGGGGAAACTGAAGCTTTCTTT.